The 27 T cell receptor beta chains reported below all come from one sample, sequenced in a study of Ad26.COV2.S vaccination and SARS-CoV-2 variants. As for treatment: about 20 received Ad26.COV2.S at low or high dose, single or two shots; about five received placebo; per-sample allocation not given. Sampling was done on day 63 after the first vaccine or placebo injection. Profiling relied on immunoSEQ multiplex PCR, and the TCRdb table lists in-frame clones only, not all of them. The data hold about 420,000 clones, with around 87% observed a single time. Material: peripheral blood, obtained in a trial of Ad26.COV2.S vaccine versus placebo. Every receptor here comes from a person aged 18-60 years who received the Ad26.COV2.S COVID-19 vaccine or a placebo.

This chain connects TRBV6-2 or TRBV6-3 to TRBJ2-3; 9 bases are a match to TRBD2. Germline trimming cut 2 bases from V and 4 bases from J; bases unmatched to any gene: 4. Germline V CDR1 and CDR2: MNHEY, SVGEGT. The CDR3 totals 15 residues. CDR3 protein: CASSYAGGPADTQYF. The CDR3 nucleotides are TGTGCCAGCAGTTACGCGGGGGGGCCAGCAGATACGCAGTATTTT.

The V and J genes are TRBV7-2 and TRBJ2-1; 8 bases are shared with TRBD2. Trimming took 3 bases from V and 4 from J; bases not matched to a gene: 8. Germline values: CDR1 SGHTA, CDR2 FQGNSA. This CDR3 region has 16 residues. The CDR3 coding sequence is TGTGCCAGCAGCTTGGTGATAGCGGGGCCGTACAATGAGCAGTTCTTC. This encodes CASSLVIAGPYNEQFF.

This clone was counted once. This CDR3 is also generated by other DNA sequences in the sample. The chain couples TRBV11-2 to TRBJ1-5; no firm D call. V shed 1 base and J shed 1 base, with 5 bases lying between them. The germline gives CDR1 SGHAT, CDR2 FQNNGV. The CDR3 extends over 14 amino acids. This CDR3 is CASSLGGSNQPQHF. CDR3 DNA sequence: TGTGCCAGCAGCTTAGGCGGAAGCAATCAGCCCCAGCATTTT.

The chain has TRBV7-9 and TRBJ2-5; TRBD2 might be the D (5 bases). The germline CDR1 and CDR2 sequences are SEHNR and FQNEAQ (reference sequence). There are 13 residues in the CDR3. Between the trimmed V and J ends, which lost 5 bases and 3 bases, there was a span of 10 bases. The CDR3 reads CASSLGVEETQYF. The CDR3 DNA reads TGTGCCAGCAGCCTGGGAGTTGAAGAGACCCAGTACTTC.

This chain links TRBV6-1 with TRBJ1-5; D call uncertain. The CDR3 sequence is 12 residues long. V shed 1 base and J shed 5 bases, with 3 bases lying between them. The germline V gene encodes CDR1 MNHNS and CDR2 SASEGT. The CDR3 DNA reads as TGTGCCAGCAGTGAAGTTGATCAGCCCCAGCATTTT. It specifies CASSEVDQPQHF.

The V gene is TRBV7-9, the J gene TRBJ1-4, with TRBD1 identical over 7 bases. The CDR3 contains 19 residues. CDR1 and CDR2 (germline): SEHNR, FQNEAQ (reference sequence). V lost 2 bases to trimming and J lost 2 bases; unmatched junction nucleotides: 14. CDR3 region: CASSLSRGGQPSTNEKLFF. As DNA, the CDR3 is TGTGCCAGCAGCTTAAGTCGGGGGGGACAGCCATCGACTAATGAAAAACTGTTTTTT. The full variable domain, rest sourced from reference TRBV7-9 and TRBJ1-4, is DTGVSQNPRHKITKRGQNVTFRCDPISEHNRLYWYRQTLGQGPEFLTYFQNEAQLEKSRLLSDRFSAERPKGSFSTLEIQRTEQGDSAMYLCASSLSRGGQPSTNEKLFFGSGTQLSVL.

The chain links TRBV2 to TRBJ2-3; 7 nucleotides agree with TRBD2. V shed 7 bases, J shed 3 bases, and the junction held 4 bases outside the gene matches. The CDR3 has 13 residues. Per the germline V gene, CDR1 is SNHLY and CDR2 is FYNNEI. The chain's CDR3 is CASNRGETDTQYF. The CDR3 DNA reads TGTGCCAGCAACCGGGGGGAAACAGATACGCAGTATTTT.

This chain links TRBV21-1 with TRBJ1-2; the table's D call TRBD1 went unverified against the DNA. TRBV21-1 is classified as a pseudogene. There are 18 residues in the CDR3. CDR3 DNA sequence: TGTGCCAGCAGCAAAGAGAGGGGCAGGGGACCAGCTAACTATGGCTACACCTTC. Encoded protein: CASSKERGRGPANYGYTF.

V gene TRBV11-1 combines with J gene TRBJ2-7; 7 bases line up with TRBD2. The germline CDR1 and CDR2 sequences are SGHAT and FQDESV (reference sequence). After removal of 5 bases from V and 7 bases from J, the junction contained 8 bases not matched to a gene. There are 13 residues in the CDR3. CDR3 amino acids: CASSMRHGGEQYF. For the CDR3, the DNA is TGTGCCAGCAGCATGCGACACGGGGGGGAGCAGTACTTC. The variable domain in full, completed from reference TRBV11-1 and TRBJ2-7, reads EAEVAQSPRYKITEKSQAVAFWCDPISGHATLYWYRQILGQGPELLVQFQDESVVDDSQLPKDRFSAERLKGVDSTLKIQPAELGDSAMYLCASSMRHGGEQYFGPGTRLTVT.

This chain uses TRBV19 with TRBJ1-5; perhaps TRBD1 as D (6 bases). The CDR3 loop spans 14 amino acids. V shed 6 bases and J shed 4 bases, with 13 bases lying between them. Germline V gives CDR1 LNHDA, CDR2 SQIVND (reference sequence). The CDR3 protein is CASRIFQGNQPQHF. The CDR3 DNA follows: TGTGCCAGTAGGATCTTTCAGGGGAATCAGCCCCAGCATTTT.

The V call is TRBV4-2, the J call TRBJ1-2, with D uncertain. This CDR3 is built from 15 residues. V was pared by 0 bases and J by 3 bases, with 11 bases between. Per germline, CDR1 LGHNA and CDR2 YNFKEQ. The CDR3 protein is CASSQDRWSYYGYTF. In nucleotides, the CDR3 is TGTGCCAGCAGCCAAGATAGATGGTCTTACTATGGCTACACCTTC.

The CDR3 is CASSAGTAYEQYF. CDR3 DNA: TGTGCCAGCAGTGCCGGGACAGCCTACGAGCAGTACTTC. V gene TRBV6-6 combines with J gene TRBJ2-7, with 7 bases fitting TRBD1. This CDR3 has 13 amino acids. Germline values: CDR1 MNHNY, CDR2 SVGAGI (reference sequence). J lost 2 bases, V lost 5 bases, and 3 bases had no gene match.

V is TRBV7-2 and J is TRBJ2-3, with D uncertain. Germline-derived CDR1 and CDR2 are SGHTA and FQGNSA. V lost 3 bases to trimming and J lost 3 bases, with 13 bases between them. This CDR3 comprises 15 residues. CDR3 nucleotide sequence: TGTGCCAGCAGCTTCTCACCGCAGAGAACAGATACGCAGTATTTT. Its translation is CASSFSPQRTDTQYF. The variable domain in full, completed from reference TRBV7-2 and TRBJ2-3, reads GAGVSQSPSNKVTEKGKDVELRCDPISGHTALYWYRQSLGQGLEFLIYFQGNSAPDKSGLPSDRFSAERTGGSVSTLTIQRTQQEDSAVYLCASSFSPQRTDTQYFGPGTRLTVL.

The chain is built from TRBV5-1 and TRBJ1-1; D perhaps matches TRBD1 (5 bases). This CDR3 is built from 15 residues. With 0 bases removed from V and 1 base from J, the gap between germline ends came to 10 bases. Germline V gene sequence: CDR1 SGHRS, CDR2 YFSETQ. CDR3 region: CASSLEGQQNTEAFF. The CDR3, as DNA: TGCGCCAGCAGCTTGGAAGGACAACAGAACACTGAAGCTTTCTTT.

This clone was detected once. The J gene is TRBJ1-1, the V gene TRBV19; no firm D call. This CDR3 has 13 amino acids. Looked up from germline, CDR1 is LNHDA and CDR2 is SQIVND (reference sequence). With 4 bases removed from V and 6 bases from J, the gap between germline ends came to 12 bases. CDR3 amino acids: CASSRAVEAEAFF. The DNA for the CDR3 is TGTGCCAGTAGTAGAGCCGTAGAGGCTGAAGCTTTCTTT.

The table lists this clone with a count of one. The V call is TRBV5-5, the J call TRBJ1-6, with TRBD1 matching over 9 bases. The CDR3 spans 16 residues. The V gene end was trimmed by 4 bases and the J gene end by 3 bases; junction bases not matched to a gene: 5. Germline-derived CDR1 and CDR2 are SGHKS and YYEKEE (reference sequence). This chain's CDR3 is CASSRDRVIYNSPLHF. The CDR3 DNA sequence: TGTGCCAGCAGCCGGGACAGGGTGATCTATAATTCACCCCTCCACTTT.

This clone was recorded only once. The rearrangement links TRBV19 to TRBJ1-4, with D hard to call. This CDR3 has 20 residues. V was cut by 4 bases and J by 0 bases, with 24 bases left in between. Germline CDR1 LNHDA, CDR2 SQIVND (reference sequence). CDR3 in amino acids: CASSTFLAVGGRATNEKLFF. The CDR3 region has the DNA TGTGCCAGTAGTACGTTTTTAGCGGTTGGCGGACGTGCAACTAATGAAAAACTGTTTTTT.

The chain uses TRBV7-9 and TRBJ2-3; D is perhaps TRBD1 (5 bases). CDR1 and CDR2 from the germline V gene are SEHNR and FQNEAQ (reference sequence). Trimming left V 2 bases short and J 3 bases short, with 9 bases between. CDR3 size: 14 residues. CDR3 in amino acids: CASSLQGETDTQYF. Written as DNA, the CDR3 is TGTGCCAGCAGCTTACAGGGTGAAACAGATACGCAGTATTTT.

This chain uses TRBV6-2 or TRBV6-3 with TRBJ2-5, with 7 bases aligning to TRBD2. The germline V gene has CDR1 MNHEY and CDR2 SVGEGT. V lost 0 bases to trimming and J lost 7 bases; unmatched junction nucleotides: 8. The CDR3 covers 15 residues. The CDR3 DNA is TGTGCCAGCAGTTACTCGGGACCCCCGGGGGGGACCCAGTACTTC. Protein sequence: CASSYSGPPGGTQYF.

This clone turned up a few times. The CDR3 spells CASSMGRTYGYTF. CDR3 nucleotides: TGTGCCAGCAGCATGGGACGGACGTATGGCTACACCTTC. The chain combines TRBV9 with TRBJ1-2; weak D call: TRBD1 (5 bases). V was clipped by 4 bases and J by 5 bases, with 12 bases between them. Per the germline V gene, CDR1 is SGDLS and CDR2 is YYNGEE. This CDR3 has 13 amino acids.

This clone was seen a handful of times. V usage is TRBV4-1 and J usage is TRBJ2-7; D is unresolved. Germline V CDR1 and CDR2: MGHRA, YSYEKL. This CDR3 has 15 amino acids. Trimming pared 0 bases from V and 9 bases from J, leaving 18 bases between. The CDR3 spells CASSQEVGPQPGQYF. CDR3 DNA: TGCGCCAGCAGCCAAGAGGTAGGCCCCCAGCCGGGGCAGTACTTC.

This rearrangement joins TRBV28 to TRBJ2-3; 10 positions match TRBD2. The CDR3 runs 19 residues. The germline V gene encodes CDR1 MDHEN and CDR2 SYDVKM. Germline trimming cut 6 bases from V and 4 bases from J; bases unmatched to any gene: 19. The CDR3 nucleotides are TGTGCCAGCAGATACGGGGCTTGGGAGCGGGGGGGCCGTTCAGATACGCAGTATTTT. It is translated as CASRYGAWERGGRSDTQYF. Using reference TRBV28 and TRBJ2-3 for the parts outside the CDR3, the full variable domain is DVKVTQSSRYLVKRTGEKVFLECVQDMDHENMFWYRQDPGLGLRLIYFSYDVKMKEKGDIPEGYSVSREKKERFSLILESASTNQTSMYLCASRYGAWERGGRSDTQYFGPGTRLTVL.

The chain uses TRBV7-2 and TRBJ2-7, with D perhaps matching TRBD1 (6 bases). CDR1 and CDR2 (germline): SGHTA, FQGNSA. The V and J ends lost 4 bases and 4 bases respectively, with 20 bases between them. The CDR3 has 16 amino acids. In DNA form, the CDR3 reads TGTGCCAGCAGCTCGGACTCTTACAGGGACGGGTACGAGCAGTACTTC. It codes for CASSSDSYRDGYEQYF.

The rearrangement links TRBV3-1 (or the pseudogene TRBV3-2) to TRBJ1-6; D is ambiguous. CDR1 and CDR2 from the germline V gene are LGHDT and YNNKEL (reference sequence). V was cut by 6 bases and J by 10 bases, with 13 bases left in between. The CDR3 consists of 13 residues. For the CDR3, the DNA is TGTGCCAGCAGGGCAGCAGTTGGGTCACCCCTCCACTTT. Translating gives CASRAAVGSPLHF.

This sequence joins TRBV27 and TRBJ2-5; D possibly corresponds to TRBD2 (5 bases). The CDR3 spans 15 residues. The V end was cut by 6 bases, the J end by 2 bases, with 16 bases between. Germline V gene data show CDR1 as MNHEY and CDR2 as SMNVEV (reference sequence). The CDR3 here is CASSPSGNRQETQYF. The DNA for the CDR3 is TGTGCCAGCAGCCCGTCGGGAAACAGACAAGAGACCCAGTACTTC.

The J gene is TRBJ1-2, the V gene TRBV6-6; TRBD1 aligns across 7 bases. The CDR3 sequence is 13 residues long. Germline values: CDR1 MNHNY, CDR2 SVGAGI (reference sequence). Trimming took 8 bases from V and 3 from J; bases not matched to a gene: 6. The CDR3 DNA follows: TGTGCCAGCGATTCAGGGGGGTACTATGGCTACACCTTC. Its protein product is CASDSGGYYGYTF.

This clone occurred once. The chain is built from TRBV5-1 and TRBJ2-1, with D perhaps matching TRBD2 (7 bases). CDR1 and CDR2 from the germline V gene are SGHRS and YFSETQ. V was cut by 9 bases and J by 7 bases, with 23 bases left in between. CDR3 size: 15 residues. DNA for the CDR3: TGCGCCATCACGAGGGGGGGCGAAGTATTGAATGAGCAGTTCTTC. This encodes CAITRGGEVLNEQFF.